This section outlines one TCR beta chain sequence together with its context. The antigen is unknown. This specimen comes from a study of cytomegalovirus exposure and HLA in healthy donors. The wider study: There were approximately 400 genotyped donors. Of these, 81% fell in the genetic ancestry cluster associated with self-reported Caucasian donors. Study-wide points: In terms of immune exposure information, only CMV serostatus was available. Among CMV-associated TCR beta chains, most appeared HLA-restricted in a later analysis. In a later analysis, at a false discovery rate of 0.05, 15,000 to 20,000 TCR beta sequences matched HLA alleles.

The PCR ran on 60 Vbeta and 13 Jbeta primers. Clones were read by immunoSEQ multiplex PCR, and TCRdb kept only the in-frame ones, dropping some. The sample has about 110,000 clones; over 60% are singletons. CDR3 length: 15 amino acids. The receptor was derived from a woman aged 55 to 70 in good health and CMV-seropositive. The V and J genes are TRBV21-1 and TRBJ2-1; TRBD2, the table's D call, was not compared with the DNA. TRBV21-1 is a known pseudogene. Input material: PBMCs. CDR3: CASSHLAGGYNEQFF. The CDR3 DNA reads TGTGCCAGCAGCCATCTAGCGGGAGGCTACAATGAGCAGTTCTTC.